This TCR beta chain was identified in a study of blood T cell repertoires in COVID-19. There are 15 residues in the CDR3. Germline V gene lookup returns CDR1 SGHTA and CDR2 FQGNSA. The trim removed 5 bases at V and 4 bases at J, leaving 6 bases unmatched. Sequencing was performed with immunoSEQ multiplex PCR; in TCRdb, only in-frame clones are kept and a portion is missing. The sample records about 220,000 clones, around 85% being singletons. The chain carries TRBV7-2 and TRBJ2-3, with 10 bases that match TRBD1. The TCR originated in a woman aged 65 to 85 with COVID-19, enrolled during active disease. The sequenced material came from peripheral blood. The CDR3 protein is CASSIPGQGSDTQYF. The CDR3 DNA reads TGTGCCAGCAGCATCCCGGGACAGGGGTCAGATACGCAGTATTTT.